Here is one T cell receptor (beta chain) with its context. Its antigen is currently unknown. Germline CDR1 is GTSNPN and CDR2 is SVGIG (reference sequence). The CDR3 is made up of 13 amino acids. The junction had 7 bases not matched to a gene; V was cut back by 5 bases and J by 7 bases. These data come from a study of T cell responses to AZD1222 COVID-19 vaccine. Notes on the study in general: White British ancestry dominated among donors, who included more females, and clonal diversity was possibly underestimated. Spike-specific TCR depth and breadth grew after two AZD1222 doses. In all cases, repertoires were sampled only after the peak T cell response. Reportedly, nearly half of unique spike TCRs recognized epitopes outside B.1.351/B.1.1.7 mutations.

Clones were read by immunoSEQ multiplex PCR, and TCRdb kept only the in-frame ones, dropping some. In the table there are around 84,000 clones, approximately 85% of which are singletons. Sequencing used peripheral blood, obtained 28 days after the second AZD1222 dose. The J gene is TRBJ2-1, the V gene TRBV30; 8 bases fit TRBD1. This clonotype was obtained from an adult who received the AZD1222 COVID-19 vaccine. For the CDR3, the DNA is TGTGCCTGGCGACAGGGGACAACTAATGAGCAGTTCTTC. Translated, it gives CAWRQGTTNEQFF.